The clone carrying this TCR beta chain showed up many times. Its cognate antigen is unknown. This entry is derived from a study of T cells in Graves' hyperthyroidism and ophthalmopathy. Study as a whole: The blood sample was taken at first diagnosis, before treatment began.

The germline V gene encodes CDR1 DFQATT and CDR2 SNEGSKA (reference sequence). The CDR3 covers 13 residues. Trimming took 4 bases from V and 5 from J, leaving 14 bases between them. The source material, RNA transcripts, was used to amplify TCR beta CDR3 regions. The HTBI primer set drove a first-round RT-PCR of the TCR CDR3. TCRdb reprocessed the multiplex PCR reads with MiXCR, giving one entry per CDR3 protein. The sample lists roughly 550,000 distinct CDR3 sequences, roughly a sixth occurring once. Study-wide findings and caveats: Most clonotypes that expanded in the thyroid above 0.001 also showed up in blood.

Enrolled ophthalmopathy patients presented with a Clinical Activity Score of at least 3, a NOSPECS grade of at least 4, and disease duration under 3 months. The receptor was isolated from a woman in her thirties with Graves' ophthalmopathy. Sequenced input: blood. The V gene is TRBV20-1, the J gene TRBJ2-5; D may be TRBD1 (6 bases). Here the CDR3 DNA reads TGCAGTGCTACCACAGGGTTGGGGGAGACCCAGTACTTC. Its translation: CSATTGLGETQYF.